These 3 T cell receptor beta chains came from one sample sequenced in a study of identical twins. TCRdb reprocessed the 5' RACE reads via MiXCR and lists one record per CDR3 protein. Here the sample spans about 520,000 distinct CDR3 sequences, approximately 22% being singletons. This sample was also put to use in a study of T cells expressing NK-cell markers.

Sample: CD4+ T cells sorted from blood. The receptor set was obtained from a woman under 30 in good health.

The chain uses TRBV20-1 and TRBJ1-4; a possible D gene is TRBD1 (5 bases). The ends were cut back, 2 bases at V and 8 bases at J, with 15 bases in the middle. The CDR3 has 14 residues. CDR1 is DFQATT, CDR2 SNEGSKA, per germline (reference sequence). The CDR3 coding sequence is TGCAGTGCTAGACCTGGAGGTTCAGGGGAAAAACTGTTTTTT. It is translated as CSARPGGSGEKLFF.

The chain uses TRBV20-1 and TRBJ2-5, with 8 bases that match TRBD1. The CDR3 extends over 12 amino acids. With V trimmed by 4 bases and J by 4 bases, 2 bases remained unmatched. In germline, CDR1 is DFQATT, CDR2 SNEGSKA (reference sequence). The CDR3 nucleotides read TGCAGTGCTATCAGGGGGCGAGAGACCCAGTACTTC. Translation gives CSAIRGRETQYF.

This clonotype appeared many times. The rearrangement links TRBV29-1 to TRBJ2-5; a possible D gene is TRBD1 (6 bases). The germline V and J ends were trimmed by 4 bases and 5 bases, with 11 bases remaining between them. Germline loops: CDR1 SQVTM, CDR2 ANQGSEA. The CDR3 runs to 12 residues. The CDR3 protein is CSVGTAGETQYF. The CDR3 DNA reads as TGCAGCGTTGGGACAGCTGGGGAGACCCAGTACTTC.